Below, one T cell receptor (beta chain) is given with its context. Antigen: not known. Deep level was the assay's run setting. For each subset, genomic DNA was distributed in equal portions over several immunoSEQ plates. The table came from immunoSEQ multiplex PCR; TCRdb's copy has only in-frame clones and leaves some out. The table lists fewer than 600,000 clones, about 76% of them singletons. This sample is part of a study of shared clonotypes between healthy human individuals. Study-wide results and limits: Sampling covered nothing but blood. Tissue TCR repertoires likely differ from those found in blood. Genetic and exposure-history diversity was limited by the small donor number.

Deletions cut 2 bases from V and 3 bases from J, with 17 bases between. Germline V CDR1 and CDR2: MGHRA, YSYEKL. The CDR3 extends over 16 amino acids. This chain uses TRBV4-1 with TRBJ2-7; perhaps TRBD1 as D (7 bases). The TCR was taken from a woman aged 40 to 50 in good health. Some clones in this sample may be carry-over from other donors' samples. Sequencing was carried out using PBMCs. In nucleotides, the CDR3 is TGCGCCAGCAGCCAACCAGGGAGGACAGGCGACTACGAGCAGTACTTC. Translated: CASSQPGRTGDYEQYF.